One T cell receptor (beta chain) is described in this entry. The CDR3 extends over 18 amino acids. CDR1 and CDR2 from the germline V gene are KGHSH and LQKENI. V gave up 3 bases and J gave up 2 bases, with 21 bases separating them. This sample is part of a study of blood T cell repertoires in COVID-19. Overall study: Researchers got acute and convalescent COVID-19 samples from the United States, Italy and Spain. The cDNA or gDNA used as material had been derived from T cells, B-cell-depleted T cells, or PBMCs.

Original processing notes: Reference gene primer amplification gave nucleated cell count estimates. Libraries were prepared by immunoSEQ multiplex PCR; TCRdb keeps only in-frame clonotypes and omits some of them. From that table come the V and J calls and clone size; the DNA was used to work out D and trimming. The sample consists of 260,000 or so clones, around 90% of them appearing once. The rearrangement links TRBV18 to TRBJ2-3, with a weak D call TRBD1 (5 bases). What was sequenced was peripheral blood. The sequence came from a man aged 18-30 years with active or convalescent COVID-19. The CDR3 nucleotides are TGTGCCAGCTCACCCTCGCCCGACAGTCAATGGGCCACAGATACGCAGTATTTT. This translates into CASSPSPDSQWATDTQYF.